A selection of T cell receptor beta chains follows, all from one sample in a study of T cell clonotyping in hematopoietic cell transplantation. TCRdb's copy holds only in-frame clones and misses some; the assay was immunoSEQ multiplex PCR. Among fewer than 50,000 clones, 90% to 95% were seen once, and the ten largest hold 0.7% to 0.95%. The sequencing input was peripheral blood mononuclear cells. These receptors were taken from a woman in her 50s in good health. Some clones in this sample may be carry-over from other donors' samples. CDR3s include the opening cysteine and the closing phenylalanine or tryptophan.

j_call v_call cdr3_aa
TRBJ2-4 TRBV5-1 CASSSVDGYKNIQYF
TRBJ2-2 TRBV9 CASSSERGAVTGELFF
TRBJ2-1 TRBV6-6 CASKRGTSVGADEQFF
TRBJ1-1 TRBV11-3 CASSLSGGNTEAFF
TRBJ1-6 TRBV4-3 CASSQVDSYNSPLHF
TRBJ2-1 TRBV7-2 CASSSGLAGAQPEYNEQFF
TRBJ1-2 TRBV2 CASSEGNGGGYTF
TRBJ2-7 TRBV9 CASSVDPRWGSEQYF
TRBJ1-2 TRBV5-5 CASSNLLSTANYGYTF
TRBJ1-2 TRBV23-1 CGKIRTGEGGYTF
TRBJ2-2 TRBV7-6 CASSPIAAGREFAGELFF
TRBJ2-2 TRBV6-5 CASSSREYGELFF
TRBJ2-1 TRBV11-3 CASAQGANNEQFF
TRBJ1-1 TRBV30 CAWSSNGYTEAFF
TRBJ2-5 TRBV11-3 CASTTGDPRETQYF
TRBJ2-5 TRBV5-4 CASTSSATGGRETQYF
TRBJ1-6 TRBV14 CASSQDVQGNGLHF
TRBJ1-1 TRBV5-1 CASSLGAGEGWTEAFF
TRBJ1-1 TRBV11-3 CASSWTENTEAFF
TRBJ1-3 TRBV7-7 CASSPAGGGNTIYF
TRBJ1-2 TRBV4-2 CASSQGQGTEGYTF
TRBJ1-2 TRBV29-1 CSVVVDSEYGYTF
TRBJ1-1 TRBV5-1 CASSPGPNSEAFF
TRBJ2-2 TRBV7-3 CASSLVKNTGELFF
TRBJ1-5 TRBV18 CASSFEGGLDQPQHF
TRBJ2-7 TRBV7-8 CASSLMGQGLYEQYF
TRBJ1-2 TRBV27 CASSFDRGEGYTF
TRBJ2-7 TRBV6-5 CASSLQGEQYF
TRBJ2-7 TRBV11-3 CASSLDLDRGRYEQYF
TRBJ1-3 TRBV6-6 CASSRTASGNTIYF
TRBJ1-2 TRBV27 CASSQDVNYGYTF
TRBJ2-3 TRBV7-6 CASSWTGEGADTQYF
TRBJ2-6 TRBV4-3 CASSQDPGGGANVLTF
TRBJ1-5 TRBV19 CASSTRQGFNQPQHF
TRBJ1-2 TRBV4-3 CASSQDLAGGGYTF
TRBJ1-1 TRBV28 CENGRNTEAFF
TRBJ1-2 TRBV7-2 CASSLARDTQHGYTF
TRBJ1-4 TRBV6-5 CANNTGQGAGEKLFF
TRBJ1-2 TRBV7-9 CASSGGQGNYGYTF
TRBJ1-2 TRBV4-2 CASSQSTLWSGYTF
TRBJ2-7 TRBV11-1 CASSSGGSLPYEQYF
TRBJ1-2 TRBV28 CASSSLRGRSNYGYTF
TRBJ1-1 TRBV10-3 CAISESQGRMNTEAFF
TRBJ2-6 TRBV7-9 CASSSYFGGETGANVLTF
TRBJ1-6 TRBV7-9 CASSPIDRGYNSPLHF
TRBJ1-2 TRBV4-1 CASSPRDVNYGYTF
TRBJ1-1 TRBV30 CAWAMNTEAFF
TRBJ1-4 TRBV15 CATSRDGGPSEKLFF
TRBJ1-3 TRBV7-2 CASSPAVSGNTIYF
TRBJ1-4 TRBV28 CATQGVYEKLFF
TRBJ1-5 TRBV27 CASSFGYSNQPQHF
TRBJ1-4 TRBV5-1 CASSWTVGTNEKLFF
TRBJ1-1 TRBV6-5 CASSDTGEAFF
TRBJ1-5 TRBV28 CASSLWTVGAGGQPQHF